This entry describes one T cell receptor (beta chain). Its antigen remains unknown. Mouse gene names apply. Sequencing ends 4 residues short of the CDR3 end; the germline J gene provides the rest. This sample includes further DNA sequences coding for the same CDR3. This record belongs to a study of CD8+ T cells in alopecia areata. Points from the study as a whole: Lesional scalp displayed greater clonality than normal scalp, most notably in alopecia totalis/universalis.

Following RNA extraction, reverse transcription yielded cDNA that acted as the sequencing template. Sequencing was performed with immunoSEQ multiplex PCR; in TCRdb, only in-frame clones are kept and a portion is missing. This repertoire holds some 110,000 clones, and none appear only once. Looked up from germline, CDR1 is NSQYPW and CDR2 is LRSPGD (reference sequence). The length of the CDR3 is 16 residues. V shed 0 bases and J 4 bases; nucleotides not matched to a gene: 6. The origin of this receptor is a C3H/HeJ mouse with alopecia areata. The mice in this strain carry MHC haplotype H2-k. Sequencing input: lesional skin. This chain links TRBV1 with TRBJ2-1; 7 bases fit TRBD2. The covered CDR3 bases are TGCACCTGCAGTGCAGATCTTCCTGGGGGTTATGCT. This encodes CTCSADLPGGYA. The full CDR3 reads CTCSADLPGGYAEQFF.